The 27 T cell receptor beta chains given below trace back to one sample, sequenced in a study of T cell clones after liver transplantation. Profiling relied on immunoSEQ multiplex PCR, and the TCRdb table lists in-frame clones only, not all of them. Of 8,000 to 10,000 clones in the sample, over 60% were seen once. The source was CD8+ T cells from blood, collected at the approximately 16-month timepoint. The origin of the receptors is a human patient who received a liver transplant. Some T cells may possibly be graft donor cells.

The V and J genes are TRBV10-3 and TRBJ1-6; D uncertain. This CDR3 has 13 amino acids. V was pared by 3 bases and J by 3 bases, with 3 bases between. Germline V CDR1 and CDR2: ENHRY, SYGVKD. CDR3 DNA sequence: TGTGCCATCAGTGAATTCTATAATTCACCCCTCCACTTT. It specifies CAISEFYNSPLHF.

By its share, this clone is medium-sized. V gene TRBV2 combines with J gene TRBJ1-5; D gene ambiguous. Trimming took off 6 bases at V and 3 bases at J, with 9 bases between the two ends. Germline lookup yields CDR1 SNHLY and CDR2 FYNNEI. CDR3 size: 13 residues. The CDR3: CASREMDNQPQHF. CDR3 coding DNA: TGTGCCAGCAGGGAAATGGACAATCAGCCCCAGCATTTT.

As concerns this clone: A read error is likely here: a far larger clone is one base away. The J gene is TRBJ2-2, the V gene TRBV27, with no clear D. Germline-derived CDR1 and CDR2 are MNHEY and SMNVEV (reference sequence). Trimming cost V 3 bases and J 4 bases, with 6 bases left between them. The length of the CDR3 is 13 residues. The CDR3 sequence is CASSLSRTGELFF. The CDR3 DNA follows: TGTGCCAGCAGTTTGTCCCGCACCGGGGAGCTGTTTTTT.

A few counts support this clone. V gene TRBV13 combines with J gene TRBJ1-2; tentatively, D is TRBD1 (6 bases). CDR1 PRHDT and CDR2 FYEKMQ come from the germline V gene (reference sequence). Trimming took 5 bases from V and 1 from J, leaving 14 bases between them. The CDR3 length is 15 residues. CDR3 protein: CASSHKTGNNYGYTF. The CDR3, as DNA: TGTGCCAGCAGCCATAAGACAGGAAATAACTATGGCTACACCTTC.

The chain employs TRBV27 and TRBJ1-5; perhaps TRBD1 as D (5 bases). The CDR3 runs 16 residues. V gave up 0 bases and J gave up 2 bases, with 11 bases separating them. From germline, CDR1 is MNHEY and CDR2 SMNVEV (reference sequence). The CDR3 here is CASSLSGWGRNQPQHF. The CDR3 nucleotides read TGTGCCAGCAGTTTATCAGGGTGGGGACGCAATCAGCCCCAGCATTTT.

This clone was seen just once. The chain carries TRBV5-4 and TRBJ2-5, with 7 positions matching TRBD2. Losses at the gene ends were 0 bases for V and 4 bases for J; bases not matched to a gene: 3. Germline V gene lookup returns CDR1 SGHNT and CDR2 YYREEE (reference sequence). This CDR3 comprises 14 residues. CDR3 amino acids: CASSLGLAVETQYF. Written as DNA, the CDR3 is TGTGCCAGCAGCTTGGGGCTAGCGGTAGAGACCCAGTACTTC.

V is TRBV19 and J is TRBJ1-1, with a weak D call TRBD1 (5 bases). There are 15 residues in the CDR3. Trimming pared 3 bases from V and 3 bases from J, leaving 14 bases between. CDR1 is LNHDA, CDR2 SQIVND, per germline (reference sequence). The CDR3 spells CASSIARVRDTEAFF. DNA for the CDR3: TGTGCCAGTAGTATTGCCAGGGTGCGGGACACTGAAGCTTTCTTT.

The gene calls are TRBV7-9 and TRBJ1-1; D might be TRBD1 (5 bases). The CDR3 sequence is 12 residues long. The V gene lost 8 bases and the J gene lost 4 bases, with 11 bases spanning the gap. The germline gives CDR1 SEHNR, CDR2 FQNEAQ (reference sequence). DNA of the CDR3: TGTGCCAGCGCGGGAGGGACCACTGAAGCTTTCTTT. This translates into CASAGGTTEAFF.

The J gene is TRBJ2-5, the V gene TRBV30; D is uncertain. The germline gives CDR1 GTSNPN, CDR2 SVGIG (reference sequence). This CDR3 is built from 13 residues. Trimming cost V 1 base and J 0 bases, with 6 bases left between them. CDR3 nucleotides: TGTGCCTGGAGTGCGGCATACCAAGAGACCCAGTACTTC. It codes for CAWSAAYQETQYF.

The chain links TRBV9 to TRBJ2-2; TRBD2 agrees at 11 bases. This CDR3 has 16 residues. Germline V lookup: CDR1 SGDLS, CDR2 YYNGEE. V trimming: 3 bases; J trimming: 1 base; junction bases outside the gene matches: 2. CDR3 protein: CASSAGTSGNTGELFF. For the CDR3, the DNA is TGTGCCAGCAGCGCTGGGACTAGCGGGAACACCGGGGAGCTGTTTTTT.

This clone was seen a few times. The rearrangement links TRBV11-1 to TRBJ1-3; D remains ambiguous. This CDR3 is 15 amino acids long. Between the trimmed V and J ends, which lost 4 bases and 6 bases, there was a span of 16 bases. CDR1 is SGHAT, CDR2 FQDESV, per germline (reference sequence). Here the CDR3 DNA reads TGTGCCAGCAGCTCGACTGACACCTTTGCAAACACCATATATTTT. This gives the protein CASSSTDTFANTIYF. Based on the CDR3 plus reference TRBV11-1 and TRBJ1-3, the full variable domain is EAEVAQSPRYKITEKSQAVAFWCDPISGHATLYWYRQILGQGPELLVQFQDESVVDDSQLPKDRFSAERLKGVDSTLKIQPAELGDSAMYLCASSSTDTFANTIYFGEGSWLTVV.

On this clone: One end of the junction fails to match germline, which may point to a read error. This sequence joins TRBV29-1 and TRBJ1-1; TRBD1 is a possible D gene (6 bases). The CDR3 has 12 amino acids. The germline CDR1 and CDR2 sequences are SQVTM and ANQGSEA. The CDR3 sequence is CSVESGQGTKIF. CDR3 DNA: TGCAGCGTTGAATCGGGACAAGGCACAAAAATATTT.

V usage is TRBV9 and J usage is TRBJ2-1; TRBD1 aligns across 10 bases. Per germline, CDR1 SGDLS and CDR2 YYNGEE. This CDR3 comprises 16 residues. After removal of 2 bases from V and 2 bases from J, the junction contained 4 bases not matched to a gene. In nucleotides, the CDR3 is TGTGCCAGCAGCGTTGAGGGACAGGGGACCTACAATGAGCAGTTCTTC. This sequence encodes CASSVEGQGTYNEQFF.

Worth noting for this clone: A read error is likely, as this CDR3 ends without the conserved phenylalanine or tryptophan. The DNA is omitted, as the CDR3 cannot be located on it reliably, and the CDR3 follows TCRdb's listing. The chain is built from TRBV7-6 and TRBJ2-7; whether TRBD1, the table's D call, matches the DNA was not checked. The CDR3 spans 20 amino acids, including both terminal residues. Per the germline V gene, CDR1 is SGHVS and CDR2 is FNYEAQ. The CDR3 protein is CASSLALSRYRETKIRLGVI.

This sequence joins TRBV28 and TRBJ1-1; tentatively, D is TRBD1 (6 bases). CDR1 is MDHEN and CDR2 is SYDVKM in the germline V gene. Trimming pared 6 bases from V and 3 bases from J, leaving 14 bases between. CDR3 length: 14 amino acids. This CDR3 reads CASSRGWSYTEAFF. DNA of the CDR3: TGTGCCAGCAGCAGGGGATGGAGCTACACTGAAGCTTTCTTT.

The chain carries TRBV11-2 and TRBJ2-3; D may be TRBD2 (6 bases). The V and J ends lost 3 bases and 4 bases respectively, with 20 bases between them. CDR1 is SGHAT, CDR2 FQNNGV, per germline. This CDR3 is 17 amino acids long. The CDR3 bases are TGTGCCAGCAGCTTCCTTCCGGGAGAGGTCAGGGCAGATACGCAGTATTTT. Protein: CASSFLPGEVRADTQYF.

This clone is classed as hyperexpanded (1% or more). This chain joins TRBV9 and TRBJ2-1; 7 nucleotides align to TRBD1. V was clipped by 0 bases and J by 3 bases; unmatched bases: 6. The CDR3 has 16 residues. Germline V gene sequence: CDR1 SGDLS, CDR2 YYNGEE. CDR3 amino acids: CASSVEGTESYNEQFF. Here the CDR3 DNA reads TGTGCCAGCAGCGTAGAAGGGACAGAGAGCTACAATGAGCAGTTCTTC.

The chain uses TRBV5-1 and TRBJ2-3, with 11 bases aligning to TRBD2. CDR1 and CDR2 from the germline V gene are SGHRS and YFSETQ. The CDR3 totals 16 residues. V trimming: 5 bases; J trimming: 4 bases; junction bases outside the gene matches: 9. The CDR3 loop is CASSALAGGRSDTQYF. The CDR3 DNA sequence: TGCGCCAGCAGTGCCTTAGCGGGGGGGCGGTCAGATACGCAGTATTTT.

V usage is TRBV19 and J usage is TRBJ2-3, with no clear D. The CDR3 is 10 residues long. Trimming cost V 10 bases and J 6 bases, with 8 bases left between them. CDR1 is LNHDA, CDR2 SQIVND, per germline (reference sequence). The CDR3 reads CATYGDTQYF. The CDR3 DNA follows: TGTGCCACTTACGGCGATACGCAGTATTTT. Combining the CDR3 with reference TRBV19 and TRBJ2-3 gives the whole variable domain DGGITQSPKYLFRKEGQNVTLSCEQNLNHDAMYWYRQDPGQGLRLIYYSQIVNDFQKGDIAEGYSVSREKKESFPLTVTSAQKNPTAFYLCATYGDTQYFGPGTRLTVL.

V usage is TRBV10-1 and J usage is TRBJ2-3; TRBD2 might be the D (5 bases). The CDR3 runs to 14 residues. V was clipped by 3 bases and J by 1 base, with 8 bases between them. Germline V gene data show CDR1 as WNHNN and CDR2 as SYGVQD (reference sequence). The CDR3 DNA reads TGCGCCAGCAGTGAAGACGGGGGCACAGATACGCAGTATTTT. This gives the protein CASSEDGGTDTQYF.

There are a few counts of this clone. This chain connects TRBV4-1 to TRBJ1-2; D unresolved. The V gene lost 0 bases and the J gene lost 0 bases, with 11 bases spanning the gap. The CDR3 is made up of 16 amino acids. The V gene's germline CDR1 is MGHRA and CDR2 YSYEKL. Here the CDR3 DNA reads TGCGCCAGCAGCCAAGAACGGCGGACTACTAACTATGGCTACACCTTC. Translation gives CASSQERRTTNYGYTF.

The V gene is TRBV7-9, the J gene TRBJ2-3; D gene ambiguous. This CDR3 contains 14 residues. Per the germline V gene, CDR1 is SEHNR and CDR2 is FQNEAQ (reference sequence). V lost 1 base and J lost 2, with 7 bases in between. The CDR3 sequence is CASSLDWNTDTQYF. In nucleotides, the CDR3 is TGTGCCAGCAGCTTAGACTGGAACACAGATACGCAGTATTTT.

The chain uses TRBV2 and TRBJ1-1, with 7 bases aligning to TRBD1. Germline V gene data show CDR1 as SNHLY and CDR2 as FYNNEI. This CDR3 is built from 14 residues. Losses at the gene ends were 6 bases for V and 2 bases for J; bases not matched to a gene: 6. The CDR3 spells CASRGTATNTEAFF. DNA of the CDR3: TGTGCCAGCAGAGGGACAGCGACAAACACTGAAGCTTTCTTT.

The rearrangement links TRBV7-9 to TRBJ2-3; D may be TRBD1 (6 bases). CDR3 length: 17 amino acids. Germline loops: CDR1 SEHNR, CDR2 FQNEAQ (reference sequence). Trimming took 3 bases from V and 0 from J, leaving 16 bases between them. CDR3 sequence (DNA): TGTGCCAGCAGCTTTTACGGGATAGGGGGTAGCACAGATACGCAGTATTTT. Translating it yields CASSFYGIGGSTDTQYF.

The table lists this clone with a few counts. V and J are TRBV19 and TRBJ2-1; no clear D. The V gene's germline CDR1 is LNHDA and CDR2 SQIVND (reference sequence). The CDR3 extends over 14 amino acids. V was clipped by 1 base and J by 6 bases, with 10 bases between them. The CDR3 protein is CASSIALEGNEQFF. CDR3 DNA sequence: TGTGCCAGTAGTATAGCCCTAGAAGGCAATGAGCAGTTCTTC.

The chain recombines TRBV6-4 with TRBJ2-1; D ambiguous. Deletions cut 3 bases from V and 13 bases from J, with 19 bases between. CDR3 length: 14 residues. From germline, CDR1 is MRHNA and CDR2 SNTAGT. The CDR3 region is CASSEVGESRQQFF. DNA for the CDR3: TGTGCCAGCAGTGAAGTTGGTGAATCCCGCCAACAGTTCTTC.

This rearrangement joins TRBV27 to TRBJ1-5; tentative D call: TRBD1 (5 bases). V was trimmed by 3 bases and J by 6 bases, leaving 12 bases between them. Germline CDR1 reads MNHEY; CDR2 reads SMNVEV (reference sequence). The CDR3 spans 14 residues. The CDR3 sequence: CASSLIAGIQPQHF. CDR3 in DNA: TGTGCCAGCAGTTTGATTGCAGGGATTCAGCCCCAGCATTTT.